The clone carrying this TCR beta chain was counted between two and nine times. The record originates from a study of T-cell memory formation after mild COVID-19. The germline V and J ends were trimmed by 8 bases and 8 bases, with 13 bases remaining between them. The length of the CDR3 is 12 residues. Germline V CDR1 and CDR2: MGHDK, SYGVNS. TCRdb fed the 5' RACE reads into MiXCR, producing one record per CDR3 protein. The sample has tens of thousands of distinct CDR3 sequences, roughly 25% seen once. This TCR derives from a man between 18 and 29 years old who had mild COVID-19 (a few samples of this study predate the infection). Cell type and time point are not known. The J gene is TRBJ2-1, the V gene TRBV25-1, with D perhaps TRBD1 (6 bases). The specimen was PBMCs or a T cell subset sorted from them (not recorded which). The CDR3, as DNA: TGTGCCAGCGAGCAGGGGCTAGATGAGCAGTTCTTC. It codes for CASEQGLDEQFF.